This TCR beta chain comes out of a study of T cells in Graves' hyperthyroidism and ophthalmopathy. The CDR3 regions of TCR beta were amplified from RNA transcripts. The HTBI primer set served for first-round RT-PCR of the TCR CDR3. TCRdb processed the multiplex PCR reads anew with MiXCR; each CDR3 protein has one entry. The sample yields around 300,000 distinct CDR3 sequences, roughly 19% seen once. The study, taken as a whole, reports: Ophthalmopathy onset followed model prediction by a median about six months.

V lost 4 bases and J lost 13; bases outside the gene matches: 10. The CDR3 runs 14 residues. Germline V CDR1 and CDR2: SGHRS, YFSETQ. This clonotype was counted ten times or more. Its antigen is not identified. The PBMCs had their origin in roughly 9.4 ml of fresh peripheral blood. The chain combines TRBV5-1 with TRBJ2-6; 8 bases agree with TRBD2. The sequencing input was blood. The TCR was taken from a man in his fifties with Graves' ophthalmopathy. The CDR3 sequence: CASSPGGGPQVLTF. The CDR3 DNA is TGCGCCAGCAGCCCCGGCGGGGGGCCGCAAGTCCTGACTTTC.